The next 20 T cell receptor beta chains were all read from a single sample in a study of T cell responses to AZD1222 COVID-19 vaccine. Profiling relied on immunoSEQ multiplex PCR, and the TCRdb table lists in-frame clones only, not all of them. The data show 100,000 or so clones, with approximately 91% seen just once and around 17% held by the top ten. Sample: peripheral blood, taken on day 0 of AZD1222 vaccination. The source is an adult in good health.

This sequence joins TRBV10-2 and TRBJ1-6; 8 nucleotides match TRBD1. Germline V gives CDR1 WSHSY, CDR2 SAAADI. The CDR3 has 14 residues. Trimming at V came to 5 bases and at J to 9 bases, leaving 6 bases not matched to a gene. The CDR3 loop is CASSSTGGGSPLHF. CDR3 sequence (DNA): TGCGCCAGCAGTTCCACAGGGGGTGGTTCACCCCTCCACTTT.

DNA of the CDR3: TGTGCCAGCTCACCACGGTCCGGGCCGTATGGCTACACCTTC. Translating it yields CASSPRSGPYGYTF. The genes are TRBV18 and TRBJ1-2, with D unclear. Germline CDR1 reads KGHSH; CDR2 reads LQKENI. The CDR3 runs to 14 residues. Trimming took 1 base from V and 5 from J, leaving 11 bases between them.

The chain is built from TRBV7-8 and TRBJ2-1, with a tentative D call TRBD1 (7 bases). Between the trimmed V and J ends, which lost 1 base and 14 bases, there was a span of 18 bases. The germline gives CDR1 SGHVS, CDR2 FQNEAQ. This CDR3 comprises 14 residues. CDR3 bases: TGTGCCAGCAGCTTAGGCCCCCAGGGGGGACAAAAGTTCTTC. It yields the protein CASSLGPQGGQKFF.

The chain recombines TRBV5-1 with TRBJ2-1; D perhaps matches TRBD1 (5 bases). The germline CDR1 and CDR2 sequences are SGHRS and YFSETQ. This CDR3 contains 15 residues. With 0 bases removed from V and 0 bases from J, the gap between germline ends came to 7 bases. In nucleotides, the CDR3 is TGCGCCAGCAGCTTGGTTCAGGGCTCCTACAATGAGCAGTTCTTC. Encoded protein: CASSLVQGSYNEQFF.

This sequence joins TRBV11-2 and TRBJ2-1; tentatively, D is TRBD2 (6 bases). The V end lost 8 bases, the J end lost 1 base, and 15 bases lay between the germline ends. The CDR3 is made up of 15 amino acids. The V gene's germline CDR1 is SGHAT and CDR2 FQNNGV. The CDR3 reads CASAPRRDSYNEQFF. CDR3 in DNA: TGTGCCAGCGCCCCCAGGAGGGATTCCTACAATGAGCAGTTCTTC.

The rearrangement joins TRBV6-6 to TRBJ2-2, with 11 bases matching TRBD1. This CDR3 has 15 residues. The germline gives CDR1 MNHNY, CDR2 SVGAGI (reference sequence). The trim removed 6 bases at V and 6 bases at J, leaving 6 bases unmatched. DNA for the CDR3: TGTGCCAGCAGCCCCCGGGACAGGGGGGCCGGGGAGCTGTTTTTT. Translated, it gives CASSPRDRGAGELFF.

This chain links TRBV3-1 (or the pseudogene TRBV3-2) with TRBJ2-1; D not resolved. CDR3 length: 13 amino acids. In germline, CDR1 is LGHDT, CDR2 YNNKEL (reference sequence). The V end was cut by 4 bases, the J end by 7 bases, with 11 bases between. Here the CDR3 reads CASSLAIYNEQFF. CDR3 coding DNA: TGTGCCAGCAGCCTCGCTATCTATAATGAGCAGTTCTTC.

This clone was counted between two and nine times. V and J are TRBV7-9 and TRBJ2-7, with D possibly TRBD2 on 6 matching bases. This CDR3 has 16 residues. The germline CDR1 and CDR2 sequences are SEHNR and FQNEAQ (reference sequence). With 4 bases removed from V and 4 bases from J, the gap between germline ends came to 20 bases. CDR3 in DNA: TGTGCCAGCAGCTCCTCTAGCGCAGTTGATCCATACGAGCAGTACTTC. Its protein is CASSSSSAVDPYEQYF.

The genes are TRBV7-9 and TRBJ2-1, with no clear D. This CDR3 spans 14 amino acids. CDR1 SEHNR and CDR2 FQNEAQ come from the germline V gene (reference sequence). V lost 1 base to trimming and J lost 5 bases, with 9 bases between them. The CDR3 protein is CASSLGQTHNEQFF. The CDR3 nucleotides are TGTGCCAGCAGCTTAGGGCAGACCCACAATGAGCAGTTCTTC. Full variable domain (remainder filled in from reference TRBV7-9 and TRBJ2-1): DTGVSQNPRHKITKRGQNVTFRCDPISEHNRLYWYRQTLGQGPEFLTYFQNEAQLEKSRLLSDRFSAERPKGSFSTLEIQRTEQGDSAMYLCASSLGQTHNEQFFGPGTRLTVL.

This chain joins TRBV28 and TRBJ1-2; D perhaps matches TRBD1 (5 bases). Germline V gives CDR1 MDHEN, CDR2 SYDVKM. Trimming pared 2 bases from V and 6 bases from J, leaving 13 bases between. This CDR3 comprises 14 residues. The CDR3 is CASSLPSRGDGYTF. The CDR3 region has the DNA TGTGCCAGCAGTTTACCGTCCCGGGGGGATGGCTACACCTTC.

This clone was seen a handful of times. The chain carries TRBV4-2 and TRBJ1-2; the D is unclear. Trimming shortened V by 1 base and J by 3 bases, and 12 bases separated the two germline ends. In germline, CDR1 is LGHNA, CDR2 YNFKEQ. The CDR3 runs 15 residues. For the CDR3, the DNA is TGTGCCAGCAGCCAAGGGGTTCTGGGAGACTATGGCTACACCTTC. The encoded protein is CASSQGVLGDYGYTF.

This clone was seen a handful of times. The chain employs TRBV11-3 and TRBJ2-1, with D uncertain. CDR1 and CDR2 from the germline V gene are SGHNT and YENEEA. With 4 bases removed from V and 7 bases from J, the gap between germline ends came to 11 bases. The CDR3 length is 13 residues. CDR3 residues: CASSYNMGNEQFF. The CDR3 nucleotides are TGTGCCAGCAGCTACAACATGGGGAATGAGCAGTTCTTC.

The CDR3 reads CASSHVGGAKGNTIYF. CDR3 bases: TGCGCCAGCAGCCACGTCGGGGGGGCTAAGGGAAACACCATATATTTT. The chain has TRBV4-1 and TRBJ1-3, with D perhaps matching TRBD1 (6 bases). V shed 3 bases and J shed 4 bases, with 16 bases lying between them. The CDR3 sequence is 16 residues long. From germline, CDR1 is MGHRA and CDR2 YSYEKL.

V and J are TRBV9 and TRBJ1-5; 7 bases agree with TRBD1. The CDR3 sequence is 14 residues long. Germline CDR1 SGDLS, CDR2 YYNGEE. V was clipped by 4 bases and J by 6 bases; unmatched bases: 7. CDR3 nucleotides: TGTGCCAGCAGCCTAACAGGGGTGGGTCAGCCCCAGCATTTT. This encodes CASSLTGVGQPQHF.

The J gene is TRBJ1-5, the V gene TRBV5-5; no clear D gene. CDR1 is SGHKS and CDR2 is YYEKEE in the germline V gene (reference sequence). V lost 1 base, J lost 6 bases, and 8 bases lay in between. The CDR3 has 13 residues. The CDR3 DNA reads as TGTGCCAGCAGCTTGTCGAACACTCAGCCCCAGCATTTT. Translating gives CASSLSNTQPQHF.

The CDR3 loop is CASSHQGVWYGYTF. The CDR3 DNA reads TGTGCCAGCAGCCACCAGGGAGTTTGGTATGGCTACACCTTC. The rearrangement links TRBV3-1 (or the pseudogene TRBV3-2) to TRBJ1-2; perhaps TRBD1 as D (5 bases). The germline V gene has CDR1 LGHDT and CDR2 YNNKEL (reference sequence). Trimming took 3 bases from V and 5 from J, leaving 13 bases between them. The CDR3 loop spans 14 amino acids.

V usage is TRBV5-1 and J usage is TRBJ1-2; D ambiguous. The CDR3 runs 14 residues. V lost 1 base and J 4 bases, leaving 11 bases between the germline ends. Germline V gene sequence: CDR1 SGHRS, CDR2 YFSETQ. The DNA of the CDR3 is TGCGCCAGCAGCTTGTCAGCAGGTGCCTATGGCTACACCTTC. This codes for CASSLSAGAYGYTF.

The V and J genes are TRBV3-1 (or the pseudogene TRBV3-2) and TRBJ1-3, with D unresolved. The CDR3 sequence is 14 residues long. With 2 bases removed from V and 0 bases from J, the gap between germline ends came to 5 bases. CDR1 is LGHDT and CDR2 is YNNKEL in the germline V gene (reference sequence). This CDR3 is CASSQTPSGNTIYF. In DNA, the CDR3 is TGTGCCAGCAGCCAAACTCCCTCTGGAAACACCATATATTTT.

CDR3 bases: TGCGCCAGCAGCTTGGATGGACAGCGACTGGGCTACACCTTC. It translates to CASSLDGQRLGYTF. The V and J genes are TRBV5-1 and TRBJ1-2; perhaps TRBD1 as D (6 bases). V dropped 0 bases and J dropped 8 bases, with 14 bases sitting between them. CDR1 SGHRS and CDR2 YFSETQ come from the germline V gene. CDR3 size: 14 residues.

CDR3 coding DNA: TGTGCCAGCAGCTTAACCACGGGGGGCCGGGAGACCCAGTACTTC. The encoded protein is CASSLTTGGRETQYF. The chain links TRBV7-9 to TRBJ2-5; TRBD2 might be the D (7 bases). Trimming took 2 bases from V and 5 from J, leaving 15 bases between them. CDR3 length: 15 residues. Germline CDR1 reads SEHNR; CDR2 reads FQNEAQ (reference sequence).